This T cell receptor beta chain was observed in a study of PD-L1 blockade in urothelial cancer. The time point is: pretreatment peripheral blood. Germline CDR1 SGHNT, CDR2 YYREEE (reference sequence). After removal of 3 bases from V and 5 bases from J, the junction contained 6 bases not matched to a gene. This CDR3 comprises 15 residues. Here immunoSEQ multiplex PCR was the method, and the copy in TCRdb shows in-frame clones only, minus some. The sample holds approximately 52,000 clones, about three quarters seen once. The receptor comes from a man between 65 and 85 years old with urothelial cancer. The sample was PBMCs, taken around atezolizumab (anti-PD-L1) treatment. The gene calls are TRBV5-4 and TRBJ2-7, with TRBD1 matching over 12 bases. DNA for the CDR3: TGTGCCAGCAGCTCGCCGGGACAGGGGGCGGACGAGCAGTACTTC. This encodes CASSSPGQGADEQYF.